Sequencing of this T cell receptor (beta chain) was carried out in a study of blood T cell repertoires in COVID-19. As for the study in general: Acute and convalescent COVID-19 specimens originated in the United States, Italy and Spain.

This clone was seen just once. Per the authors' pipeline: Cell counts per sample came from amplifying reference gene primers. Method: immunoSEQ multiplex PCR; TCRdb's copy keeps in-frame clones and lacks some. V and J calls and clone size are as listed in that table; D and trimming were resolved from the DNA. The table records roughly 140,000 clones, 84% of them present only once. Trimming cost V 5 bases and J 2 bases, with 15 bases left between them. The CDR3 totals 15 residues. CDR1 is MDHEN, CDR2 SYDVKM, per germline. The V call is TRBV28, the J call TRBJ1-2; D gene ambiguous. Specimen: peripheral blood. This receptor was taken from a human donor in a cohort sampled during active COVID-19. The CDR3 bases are TGTGCCAGCAGTGCCCCTGAGGGAGCAAACTATGGCTACACCTTC. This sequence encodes CASSAPEGANYGYTF.